The 18 T cell receptor beta chains below were found in one sample sequenced in a study of identical twins. Each CDR3 protein gets one entry after TCRdb re-called the 5' RACE reads with MiXCR. Of some 240,000 distinct CDR3 sequences listed, roughly a tenth are singletons. The sequenced sample was memory T cells sorted from blood. The receptors shown here come from a man in his forties or fifties in good health.

V gene TRBV30 combines with J gene TRBJ1-4; TRBD1 might be the D (5 bases). The V gene's germline CDR1 is GTSNPN and CDR2 SVGIG (reference sequence). The CDR3 length is 13 residues. The V and J ends lost 2 bases and 6 bases respectively, with 10 bases between them. DNA of the CDR3: TGTGCCTGGAGTCAGGGTCGGGATGAAAAACTGTTTTTT. Amino acid sequence: CAWSQGRDEKLFF.

This clonotype was observed at least ten times. The chain couples TRBV27 to TRBJ2-7, with D perhaps TRBD2 (6 bases). Per germline, CDR1 MNHEY and CDR2 SMNVEV (reference sequence). The CDR3 is 15 residues long. V lost 6 bases, J lost 7 bases, and 22 bases lay in between. The CDR3 DNA sequence: TGTGCCAGCAGGGGATCATGGGGGGTAAGGGAAGAGCAGTACTTC. As protein: CASRGSWGVREEQYF.

This clonotype was seen at least ten times. For the CDR3, the DNA is TGTGCCAGCAGCTACGCTAGAGGGGGACAGGGGACCTACGAGCAGTACTTC. This translates into CASSYARGGQGTYEQYF. The genes are TRBV7-2 and TRBJ2-7; 10 nucleotides line up with TRBD1. V shed 4 bases, J shed 2 bases, and the junction held 11 bases outside the gene matches. The CDR3 has 17 amino acids. Looked up from germline, CDR1 is SGHTA and CDR2 is FQGNSA.

This clonotype was observed a few times. The chain has TRBV5-6 and TRBJ1-5; D is undetermined. In germline, CDR1 is SGHDT, CDR2 YYEEEE. The V and J ends lost 1 base and 4 bases respectively, with 12 bases between them. This CDR3 has 15 residues. The CDR3 loop reads CASSLFRDLNQPQHF. In nucleotides, the CDR3 is TGTGCCAGCAGCTTGTTTCGGGATCTGAATCAGCCCCAGCATTTT.

Ten or more counts support this clonotype. The chain is built from TRBV20-1 and TRBJ2-1; unclear D gene. CDR1 and CDR2 from the germline V gene are DFQATT and SNEGSKA (reference sequence). The CDR3 has 17 amino acids. V dropped 0 bases and J dropped 2 bases, with 17 bases sitting between them. The DNA of the CDR3 is TGCAGTGCTAGAGATTTCCGTAGGAGAAGACCCTACAATGAGCAGTTCTTC. Its translation is CSARDFRRRRPYNEQFF.

The chain links TRBV29-1 to TRBJ1-1, with D maybe TRBD1 (6 bases). The CDR3 runs 12 residues. CDR1 is SQVTM and CDR2 is ANQGSEA in the germline V gene. Trimming removed 7 bases from V and 10 bases from J, with 19 bases in between. In DNA form, the CDR3 reads TGCAGCGCCCGCCCAGGGGATCGCGTAGCTTTCTTT. This codes for CSARPGDRVAFF.

This clonotype was counted ten times or more. V usage is TRBV4-3 and J usage is TRBJ2-1, with D perhaps matching TRBD1 (7 bases). Trimming cost V 0 bases and J 1 base, with 13 bases left between them. The CDR3 runs 17 residues. Germline V lookup: CDR1 LGHNA, CDR2 YSLEER. CDR3 in amino acids: CASSQEPTGRSYNEQFF. The CDR3, as DNA: TGCGCCAGCAGCCAAGAGCCGACAGGGAGGTCCTACAATGAGCAGTTCTTC.

The chain couples TRBV2 to TRBJ2-1; TRBD2 matches at 16 bases. Germline CDR1 and CDR2: SNHLY and FYNNEI. Trimming took 1 base from V and 2 from J; bases not matched to a gene: 2. This CDR3 region has 18 residues. The CDR3 sequence is CASSEVGLAGGPYNEQFF. Here the CDR3 DNA reads TGTGCCAGCAGTGAAGTGGGACTAGCGGGGGGGCCCTACAATGAGCAGTTCTTC.

The sample holds many counts of this clonotype. The chain recombines TRBV2 with TRBJ2-1; D assignment may be TRBD1 or TRBD2 (5 bases each). Germline V gene data show CDR1 as SNHLY and CDR2 as FYNNEI. The CDR3 totals 14 residues. Trimming took off 6 bases at V and 3 bases at J, with 12 bases between the two ends. The CDR3 DNA is TGTGCCAGCAGGGAGGAAGACAGCTACAATGAGCAGTTCTTC. It is translated as CASREEDSYNEQFF.

The genes are TRBV12-3 or TRBV12-4 and TRBJ1-5; D unclear. The CDR3 runs to 15 residues. Trimming cost V 7 bases and J 9 bases, with 22 bases left between them. The CDR3 nucleotides are TGTGCCAGCATTATGGGTGGGGAACAATCAGGGCCCCAGCATTTT. Amino acid sequence: CASIMGGEQSGPQHF.

This chain links TRBV5-6 with TRBJ2-3; D call uncertain. Germline V CDR1 and CDR2: SGHDT, YYEEEE. Trimming took off 0 bases at V and 4 bases at J, with 6 bases between the two ends. The CDR3 totals 13 residues. CDR3 sequence: CASSLARSDTQYF. In DNA, the CDR3 is TGTGCCAGCAGCTTGGCCAGATCAGATACGCAGTATTTT. Full variable domain (rest looked up from reference TRBV5-6 and TRBJ2-3): DAGVTQSPTHLIKTRGQQVTLRCSPKSGHDTVSWYQQALGQGPQFIFQYYEEEERQRGNFPDRFSGHQFPNYSSELNVNALLLGDSALYLCASSLARSDTQYFGPGTRLTVL.

This clonotype showed up many times. The V and J genes are TRBV6-6 and TRBJ2-5; TRBD1 matches at 10 bases. Germline V CDR1 and CDR2: MNHNY, SVGAGI (reference sequence). The CDR3 loop spans 13 amino acids. V lost 5 bases, J lost 5 bases, and 2 bases stayed unmatched. This chain's CDR3 is CASSRGQGETQYF. The CDR3 region has the DNA TGTGCCAGCAGTCGGGGACAGGGGGAGACCCAGTACTTC.

This clonotype appeared many times. The chain has TRBV4-1 and TRBJ2-3; a possible D gene is TRBD2 (6 bases). CDR1 MGHRA and CDR2 YSYEKL come from the germline V gene. V was trimmed by 6 bases and J by 6 bases, leaving 7 bases between them. The CDR3 contains 11 residues. The CDR3 DNA sequence: TGCGCCAGCAGTGGGGGGGATACGCAGTATTTT. Amino acid sequence: CASSGGDTQYF.

This clonotype was detected ten times or more. The gene calls are TRBV28 and TRBJ1-1; a possible D gene is TRBD1 (6 bases). V was pared by 1 base and J by 9 bases, with 12 bases between. Germline loops: CDR1 MDHEN, CDR2 SYDVKM. The CDR3 has 13 amino acids. Here the CDR3 DNA reads TGTGCCAGCAGTTTATTGGGCAGGGGCCAAGCTTTCTTT. Translated, it gives CASSLLGRGQAFF.

This clonotype has at least ten counts. The chain couples TRBV6-1 to TRBJ1-5; D call uncertain. This CDR3 contains 13 residues. From germline, CDR1 is MNHNS and CDR2 SASEGT. V lost 3 bases and J 3 bases, leaving 6 bases between the germline ends. The CDR3 is CASSELFNQPQHF. Written as DNA, the CDR3 is TGTGCCAGCAGTGAGCTGTTCAATCAGCCCCAGCATTTT.

This chain uses TRBV19 with TRBJ1-1; D is possibly TRBD1 (5 bases). Between the trimmed V and J ends, which lost 3 bases and 2 bases, there was a span of 13 bases. The CDR3 has 15 amino acids. Germline assignment: CDR1 LNHDA and CDR2 SQIVND (reference sequence). The chain's CDR3 is CASSILKRGNTEAFF. The DNA for the CDR3 is TGTGCCAGTAGTATTCTAAAGAGGGGAAACACTGAAGCTTTCTTT.

This clonotype was counted ten times or more. The chain links TRBV6-2 or TRBV6-3 to TRBJ2-6; no reliable D call. The germline V gene has CDR1 MNHEY and CDR2 SVGEGT. With 6 bases removed from V and 1 base from J, the gap between germline ends came to 7 bases. This CDR3 region has 14 residues. CDR3 region: CASRSVSGANVLTF. The CDR3 DNA is TGTGCCAGCAGATCGGTATCTGGGGCCAACGTCCTGACTTTC.

This clonotype was counted between two and nine times. The genes are TRBV7-9 and TRBJ1-3; D remains unclear. Germline loops: CDR1 SEHNR, CDR2 FQNEAQ (reference sequence). There are 13 residues in the CDR3. V was clipped by 2 bases and J by 7 bases, with 9 bases between them. DNA of the CDR3: TGTGCCAGCAGCTTATACAGAGATAACACCATATATTTT. Translated, it gives CASSLYRDNTIYF. The entire variable domain, with the rest obtained from reference TRBV7-9 and TRBJ1-3, is as follows: DTGVSQNPRHKITKRGQNVTFRCDPISEHNRLYWYRQTLGQGPEFLTYFQNEAQLEKSRLLSDRFSAERPKGSFSTLEIQRTEQGDSAMYLCASSLYRDNTIYFGEGSWLTVV.